The rows below give T cell receptor beta chains drawn from one sample of a study of CD8 T cells in Susac syndrome. One entry per CDR3 protein, called by TCRdb with MiXCR from the immunoSEQ multiplex PCR reads. The data contain approximately 71,000 distinct CDR3 sequences, under 96% of them singletons. Sequenced sample: CD4+ T cells from PBMCs. The receptors were sampled from a human donor with multiple sclerosis. CDR3s include the opening cysteine and the closing phenylalanine or tryptophan. Each record gives: CDR3 length, V gene, J gene, CDR3 protein.

12,TRBV12-3/TRBV12-4,TRBJ1-2,CASSRDRGGYTF
14,TRBV12-3/TRBV12-4,TRBJ2-3,CASSRLAGTDTQYF
15,TRBV29-1,TRBJ1-2,CSVEDRGGDGYGYTF
15,TRBV30,TRBJ1-5,CAWSVQQGGNQPQHF
16,TRBV5-1,TRBJ2-7,CASSPFTSGAPGEQYF
15,TRBV3-1,TRBJ2-7,CASSPVGGIPREQYF
13,TRBV12-3/TRBV12-4,TRBJ1-1,CASSFWGNTEAFF
15,TRBV13,TRBJ1-5,CASSLGGPGGQPQHF
15,TRBV5-4,TRBJ2-5,CASSLAGQGLQTQYF
12,TRBV7-9,TRBJ2-5,CASSFQPETQYF
15,TRBV7-6,TRBJ2-7,CASSEPLLASYEQYF
16,TRBV20-1,TRBJ2-5,CSARPLAGLNQETQYF
16,TRBV24-1,TRBJ2-5,CATSDLRFGGKETQYF
11,TRBV6-2/TRBV6-3,TRBJ1-2,CASKSLYGYTF
13,TRBV30,TRBJ2-7,CAWSWRASYEQYF
15,TRBV13,TRBJ2-3,CASSFPTGTADTQYF
15,TRBV2,TRBJ2-7,CASTLTGASSYEQYF
14,TRBV5-1,TRBJ1-6,CASSSDLGDSPLHF
17,TRBV11-3,TRBJ2-7,CASSLDRSGTGTYEQYF
14,TRBV12-3/TRBV12-4,TRBJ2-7,CASSFQGNSNEQYF
15,TRBV12-3/TRBV12-4,TRBJ2-2,CASSPLTGYTGELFF
13,TRBV12-3/TRBV12-4,TRBJ2-3,CASSFLGADTQYF
15,TRBV6-1,TRBJ2-1,CASSGGWGGINEQFF